Sequencing of this T cell receptor beta chain was carried out in a study of cytomegalovirus exposure and HLA in healthy donors. Study-wide points: A prior analysis recorded that most TCR beta V segments were productive about 87% or about 30% of the time. Later, an analysis found that common viral pathogens appeared to be linked with several of the most significant clusters. Through in vitro validation, three CMV-associated chains were shown to be specific for CMV antigens. Equally common other TCR beta chains were less clonally expanded than HLA-associated ones, a later analysis found.

Comments on this clone: Its antigen is not known.

V was cut by 0 bases and J by 7 bases, with 30 bases left in between. The CDR3 spans 20 residues. CDR1 and CDR2 from the germline V gene are SGHRS and YFSETQ. The study ran its PCR with 60 Vbeta and 13 Jbeta primers. TCRdb keeps only in-frame clones here, not all; method: immunoSEQ multiplex PCR. The data show some 99,000 clones, about four fifths seen once. The sequence derives from a woman aged 25 to 39 in good health and CMV-seronegative. Sequencing was carried out using PBMCs. The chain recombines TRBV5-1 with TRBJ2-3; possible D gene TRBD2, 7 bases. CDR3 bases: TGCGCCAGCAGCTTGGCAGGGAATTCGTTAAGGAAGGGGGGGATGCATACGCAGTATTTT. This sequence encodes CASSLAGNSLRKGGMHTQYF.